This T cell receptor beta chain comes out of a study of blood T cell repertoires in COVID-19. As for the study in general: There were acute and convalescent COVID-19 samples, and they came from the United States, Italy and Spain. T cells, B-cell-depleted T cells, or PBMCs provided the cDNA or gDNA that served as material.

Profiled with immunoSEQ multiplex PCR; TCRdb holds only in-frame clones, not every one. Of about 210,000 clones listed, around 80% are singletons. The CDR3 sequence is 13 residues long. Germline V gene lookup returns CDR1 MNHNY and CDR2 SVGAGI (reference sequence). V shed 2 bases and J shed 6 bases, with 9 bases lying between them. The source material was peripheral blood. This rearrangement joins TRBV6-6 to TRBJ2-3, with D unclear. This receptor was taken from a woman aged 35 to 49 with acute or convalescent COVID-19. The DNA for the CDR3 is TGTGCCAGCAGTTACACGGGTTGGGATACGCAGTATTTT. Its protein is CASSYTGWDTQYF.